The clone carrying this TCR beta chain was picked up a small number of times. This sample was taken from a study of shared clonotypes between healthy human individuals. Study overall: In total, the donors were two women and three men aged 18 to 49. The study used three CD4 naive, three CD4 memory, two CD8 naive and one CD8 memory plate per donor.

The assay was immunoSEQ multiplex PCR, and TCRdb's table has in-frame clones only and misses some. This table holds 600,000 or so clones, approximately 95% found once. Naive CD8 cells comprised CD45RO-negative, CCR7-positively selected cells, excluding terminally differentiated effector memory CD45RA+ cells. Germline CDR1 MNHEY, CDR2 SMNVEV (reference sequence). The CDR3 has 15 amino acids. With 6 bases clipped from V and 2 bases from J, the junction kept 10 bases outside the gene matches. Input material: naive CD8+ T cells sorted from blood. This chain connects TRBV27 to TRBJ2-7; TRBD1 matches at 7 bases. The clonotype was recovered from a woman aged 25 to 39 in good health. CDR3 amino acids: CASSQARTGTYEQYF. CDR3 coding DNA: TGTGCCAGCAGCCAGGCCCGGACAGGAACCTACGAGCAGTACTTC.